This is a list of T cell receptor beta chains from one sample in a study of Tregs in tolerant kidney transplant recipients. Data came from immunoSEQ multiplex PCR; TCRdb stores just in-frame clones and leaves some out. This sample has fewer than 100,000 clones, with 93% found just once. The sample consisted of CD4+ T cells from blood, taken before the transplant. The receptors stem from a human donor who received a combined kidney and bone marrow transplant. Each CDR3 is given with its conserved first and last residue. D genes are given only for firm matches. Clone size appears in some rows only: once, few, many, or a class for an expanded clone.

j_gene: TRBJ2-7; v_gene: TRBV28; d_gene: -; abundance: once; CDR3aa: CASSFVRGSGHTYEQYF; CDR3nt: TGTGCCAGCAGTTTCGTTCGTGGGAGCGGCCATACCTACGAGCAGTACTTC
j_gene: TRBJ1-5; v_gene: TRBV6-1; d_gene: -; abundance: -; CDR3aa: CASRDIYSNQPQHF; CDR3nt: TGTGCCAGCAGGGACATCTATAGCAATCAGCCCCAGCATTTT
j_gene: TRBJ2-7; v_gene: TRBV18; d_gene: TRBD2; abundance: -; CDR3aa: CASSPRISGSEDEQYF; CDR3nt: TGTGCCAGCTCACCACGGATCAGCGGGAGTGAAGACGAGCAGTACTTC
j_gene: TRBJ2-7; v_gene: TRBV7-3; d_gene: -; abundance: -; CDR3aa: CASSLGGTGYEQYF; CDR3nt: TGTGCCAGCAGCTTGGGAGGGACAGGCTACGAGCAGTACTTC
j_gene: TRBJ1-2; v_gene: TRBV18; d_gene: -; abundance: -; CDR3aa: CASSPPGRKDGYTF; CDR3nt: TGTGCCAGCTCACCACCTGGCAGGAAGGATGGCTACACCTTC
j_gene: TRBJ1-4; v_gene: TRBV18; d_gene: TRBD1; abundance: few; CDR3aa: CASSWDRVENEKLFF; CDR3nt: TGTGCCAGCTCCTGGGACAGGGTCGAGAATGAAAAACTGTTTTTT
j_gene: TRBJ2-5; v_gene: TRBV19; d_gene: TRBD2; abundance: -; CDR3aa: CASSTPGLAGGGETQYF; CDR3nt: TGTGCCAGTAGTACCCCCGGACTAGCGGGAGGAGGCGAGACCCAGTACTTC
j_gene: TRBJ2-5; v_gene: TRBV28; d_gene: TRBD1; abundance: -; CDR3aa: CASRNRGRLFETQYF; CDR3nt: TGTGCCAGCCGAAACAGGGGGCGACTTTTCGAGACCCAGTACTTC
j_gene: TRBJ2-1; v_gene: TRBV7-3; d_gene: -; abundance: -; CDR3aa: CASSPRGPGHLNSYNEQFF; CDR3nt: TGTGCCAGCAGCCCCCGAGGCCCGGGACACCTAAACTCCTACAATGAGCAGTTCTTC
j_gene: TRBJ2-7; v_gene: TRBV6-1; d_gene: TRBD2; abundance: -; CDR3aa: CASSDTTSGGPPSSYEQYF; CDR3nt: TGTGCCAGCAGTGATACGACTAGCGGGGGACCTCCTAGCTCCTACGAGCAGTACTTC
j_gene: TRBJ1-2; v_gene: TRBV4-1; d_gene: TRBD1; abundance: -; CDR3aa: CASSQQGANYGYTF; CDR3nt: TGCGCCAGCAGCCAACAGGGGGCAAACTATGGCTACACCTTC
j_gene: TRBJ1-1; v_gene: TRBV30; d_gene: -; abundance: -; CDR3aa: CARSGGGDGAFF; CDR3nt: TGTGCCAGAAGCGGGGGGGGCGACGGAGCTTTCTTT
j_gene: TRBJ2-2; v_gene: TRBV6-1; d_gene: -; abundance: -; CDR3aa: CASSGTWSGELFF; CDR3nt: TGTGCCAGCAGCGGGACTTGGAGCGGGGAGCTGTTTTTT
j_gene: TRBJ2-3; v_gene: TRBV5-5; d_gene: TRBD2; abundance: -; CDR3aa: CASSLVLLAGTGTDTQYF; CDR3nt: TGTGCCAGCAGCTTGGTTCTCCTAGCGGGGACTGGCACAGATACGCAGTATTTT
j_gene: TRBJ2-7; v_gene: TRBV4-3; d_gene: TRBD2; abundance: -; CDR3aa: CASSQATTGGYEQYF; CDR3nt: TGCGCCAGCAGCCAAGCTACAACGGGAGGCTACGAGCAGTACTTC
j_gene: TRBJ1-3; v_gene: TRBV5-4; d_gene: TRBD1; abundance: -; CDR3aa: CASSLQGISGNTIYF; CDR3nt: TGTGCCAGCAGCTTACAGGGGATCTCTGGAAACACCATATATTTT
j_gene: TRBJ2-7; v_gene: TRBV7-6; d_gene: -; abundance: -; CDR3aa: CASSLGSGPREQYF; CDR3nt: TGTGCCAGCAGTCTAGGGTCAGGGCCCCGCGAGCAGTACTTC
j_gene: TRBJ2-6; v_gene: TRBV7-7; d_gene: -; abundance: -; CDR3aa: CASSPAGTGANVLTF; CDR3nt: TGTGCCAGCAGCCCTGCAGGAACTGGGGCCAACGTCCTGACTTTC
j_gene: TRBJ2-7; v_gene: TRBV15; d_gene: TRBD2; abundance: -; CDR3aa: CATSRSATSGRNGEQYF; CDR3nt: TGTGCCACCAGCAGATCCGCTACTAGCGGGAGAAATGGCGAGCAGTACTTC
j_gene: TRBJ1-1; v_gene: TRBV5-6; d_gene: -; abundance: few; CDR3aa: CASSFRQDGNTEAFF; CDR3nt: TGTGCCAGCAGCTTCCGACAGGATGGGAACACTGAAGCTTTCTTT
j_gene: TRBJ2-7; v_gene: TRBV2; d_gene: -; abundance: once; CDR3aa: CASTQAYEQYF; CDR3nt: TGTGCCAGCACACAGGCCTACGAGCAGTACTTC
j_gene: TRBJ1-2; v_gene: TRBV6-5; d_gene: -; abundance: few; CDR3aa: CASSYGRTDPNYGYTF; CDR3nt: TGTGCCAGCAGTTACGGTAGGACAGACCCTAACTATGGCTACACCTTC
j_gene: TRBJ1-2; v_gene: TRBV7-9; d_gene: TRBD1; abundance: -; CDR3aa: CASSLASGQTYGYTF; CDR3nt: TGTGCCAGCAGCTTAGCGTCGGGACAGACTTATGGCTACACCTTC
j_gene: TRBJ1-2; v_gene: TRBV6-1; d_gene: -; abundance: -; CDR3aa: CASTRQLNYGYTF; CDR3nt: TGTGCCAGCACCAGACAGCTGAACTATGGCTACACCTTC
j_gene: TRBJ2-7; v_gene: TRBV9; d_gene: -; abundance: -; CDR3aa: CASSSGLGEQYF; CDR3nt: TGTGCCAGCAGCTCAGGACTGGGCGAGCAGTACTTC
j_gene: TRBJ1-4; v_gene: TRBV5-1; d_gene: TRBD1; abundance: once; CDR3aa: CASSLGQTPNEKLFF; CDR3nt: TGCGCCAGCAGCCTGGGACAGACTCCCAATGAAAAACTGTTTTTT
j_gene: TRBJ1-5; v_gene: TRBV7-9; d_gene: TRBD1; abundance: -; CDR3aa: CASSLVIGTGFNQPQHF; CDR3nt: TGTGCCAGCAGCTTAGTCATCGGGACAGGGTTCAATCAGCCCCAGCATTTT
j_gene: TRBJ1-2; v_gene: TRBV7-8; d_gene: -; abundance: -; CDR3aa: CASSLATQALHYGYTF; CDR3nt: TGTGCCAGCAGCTTAGCCACCCAGGCATTACACTATGGCTACACCTTC
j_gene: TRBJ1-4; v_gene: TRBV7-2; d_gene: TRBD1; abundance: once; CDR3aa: CASSPQGGDEKLFF; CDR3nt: TGTGCCAGCAGCCCACAGGGGGGGGATGAAAAACTGTTTTTT
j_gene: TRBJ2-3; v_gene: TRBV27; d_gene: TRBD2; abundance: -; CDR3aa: CASRMETSGTDTQYF; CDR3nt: TGTGCCAGCCGAATGGAGACTAGCGGCACAGATACGCAGTATTTT
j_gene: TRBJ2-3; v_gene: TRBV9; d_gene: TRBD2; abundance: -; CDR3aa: CASSVVAGGDTQYF; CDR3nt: TGTGCCAGCAGCGTAGTAGCGGGGGGAGATACGCAGTATTTT
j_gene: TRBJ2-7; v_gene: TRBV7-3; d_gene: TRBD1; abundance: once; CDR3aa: CASSLHRGEEQYF; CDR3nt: TGTGCCAGCAGCTTACACAGGGGTGAGGAGCAGTACTTC
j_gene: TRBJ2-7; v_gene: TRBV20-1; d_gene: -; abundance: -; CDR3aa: CSVKGLHEQYF; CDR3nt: TGCAGTGTTAAGGGGCTCCACGAGCAGTACTTC
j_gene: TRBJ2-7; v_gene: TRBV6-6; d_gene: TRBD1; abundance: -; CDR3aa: CASSYGMLTGAYEQYF; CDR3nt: TGTGCCAGCAGTTACGGTATGTTGACAGGGGCCTACGAGCAGTACTTC
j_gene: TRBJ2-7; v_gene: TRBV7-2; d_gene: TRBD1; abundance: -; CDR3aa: CASSFRLLQGVSYEQYF; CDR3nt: TGTGCCAGCAGCTTTCGGCTATTACAGGGGGTATCCTACGAGCAGTACTTC
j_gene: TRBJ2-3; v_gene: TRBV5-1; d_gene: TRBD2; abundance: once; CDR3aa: CASDLGTSGIQGDTQYF; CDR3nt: TGCGCCAGCGACCTAGGGACTAGCGGTATTCAGGGAGATACGCAGTATTTT
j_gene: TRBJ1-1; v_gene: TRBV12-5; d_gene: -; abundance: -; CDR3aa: CASGFLSGASEAFF; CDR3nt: TGTGCTAGTGGTTTCCTTTCAGGGGCAAGTGAAGCTTTCTTT
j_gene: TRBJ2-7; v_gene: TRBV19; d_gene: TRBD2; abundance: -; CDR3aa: CASSITSGRAEEQYF; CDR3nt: TGTGCCAGTAGTATAACTAGCGGGAGGGCAGAAGAGCAGTACTTC
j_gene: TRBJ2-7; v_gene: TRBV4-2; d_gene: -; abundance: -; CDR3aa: CASSQELRTAVSYEQYF; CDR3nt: TGTGCCAGCAGCCAAGAATTGAGGACAGCAGTTTCCTACGAGCAGTACTTC
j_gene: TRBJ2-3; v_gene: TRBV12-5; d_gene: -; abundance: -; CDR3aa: CASGLWSVGRMVTDTQYF; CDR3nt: TGTGCTAGTGGTTTGTGGTCGGTGGGGAGGATGGTCACAGATACGCAGTATTTT
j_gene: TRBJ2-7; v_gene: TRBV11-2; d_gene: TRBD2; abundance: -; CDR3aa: CASSFYPSGDVSYEQYF; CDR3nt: TGTGCCAGCAGCTTTTATCCCAGCGGGGACGTCTCCTACGAGCAGTACTTC
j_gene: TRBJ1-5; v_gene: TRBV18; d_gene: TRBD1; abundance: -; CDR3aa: CASSPGTGSQPQHF; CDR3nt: TGTGCCAGCTCACCAGGGACAGGGAGTCAGCCCCAGCATTTT